Described below is a single T cell receptor beta chain sequence and its context. This entry comes from a study of blood T cell repertoires in COVID-19. As originally analysed: Using reference gene primer amplification, nucleated cell counts were estimated. Using immunoSEQ multiplex PCR, the repertoire was profiled, and TCRdb retains in-frame clones only, with some absent. D and trimming were read from the DNA, whereas the V and J calls and clone size are those reported in that table. This sample carries 230,000 or so clones, 88% of them seen once, and the ten largest clones take 2% to 2.5%. Assignments of participants to cohorts depended upon their own reported clinical history. This clonotype was sampled from a middle-aged woman with acute COVID-19. The specimen sequenced was PBMCs or T cells enriched from blood (not recorded which).

The CDR3 sequence is CASSISRWQGAFYEQYF. The CDR3 nucleotides read TGTGCCAGTAGTATCAGTCGTTGGCAGGGGGCTTTTTACGAGCAGTACTTC. The rearrangement uses TRBV19 and TRBJ2-7; 8 positions match TRBD1. Germline CDR1 reads LNHDA; CDR2 reads SQIVND (reference sequence). Trimming took 3 bases from V and 4 from J; bases not matched to a gene: 14. This CDR3 comprises 17 residues.